The source of this T cell receptor beta chain is a study of T cells in Graves' hyperthyroidism and ophthalmopathy. Study-wide findings and caveats: In blood, most of the thyroid clonotypes expanded above 0.001 were also present.

This clonotype was recorded many times. No antigen is known for it. An absence of ophthalmopathy progression within 18 months meant stable Graves' hyperthyroidism. Amplification of TCR beta CDR3 regions used RNA as the template. The study used the HTBI primer set for a first-round RT-PCR of the TCR CDR3. TCRdb ran MiXCR on the multiplex PCR reads and lists one entry per CDR3 protein. The data contain 500,000 to 600,000 distinct CDR3 sequences, around 46% of them singletons. The sample was peripheral blood or thyroid tissue (not recorded which). This receptor was taken from a woman between 18 and 29 years old with Graves' hyperthyroidism.

The CDR3 here is CASSLGQGKYGYTF. The CDR3 DNA follows: TGTGCCAGCAGCTTGGGACAGGGAAAGTATGGCTACACCTTC. The V call is TRBV5-4, the J call TRBJ1-2, with 7 bases matching TRBD1. CDR3 length: 14 amino acids. Per germline, CDR1 SGHNT and CDR2 YYREEE (reference sequence). After removal of 0 bases from V and 5 bases from J, the junction contained 4 bases not matched to a gene. The full variable domain, rest sourced from reference TRBV5-4 and TRBJ1-2, is ETGVTQSPTHLIKTRGQQVTLRCSSQSGHNTVSWYQQALGQGPQFIFQYYREEENGRGNFPPRFSGLQFPNYSSELNVNALELDDSALYLCASSLGQGKYGYTFGSGTRLTVV.